Described below is a single T cell receptor (beta chain) sequence and its context. Germline lookup yields CDR1 MNHEY and CDR2 SVGAGI. This CDR3 is built from 16 residues. With 0 bases clipped from V and 4 bases from J, the junction kept 8 bases outside the gene matches. This record belongs to a study of T-cell memory formation after mild COVID-19. TCRdb re-analysed the 5' RACE reads in MiXCR, keeping a single row per CDR3 protein. This table has 250,000 to 350,000 distinct CDR3 sequences, around 15% appearing once. Sample: PBMCs or a T cell subset sorted from them (not recorded which). The receptor was isolated from a man aged 18 to 30 who had mild COVID-19 (a few samples of this study predate the infection). Cell type and time point are not known. The J gene is TRBJ2-7, the V gene TRBV6-5; the match to TRBD1 covers 8 bases. The CDR3 coding sequence is TGTGCCAGCAGTTACTCGACCGGACAGGGTTTTTACGAGCAGTACTTC. This codes for CASSYSTGQGFYEQYF.